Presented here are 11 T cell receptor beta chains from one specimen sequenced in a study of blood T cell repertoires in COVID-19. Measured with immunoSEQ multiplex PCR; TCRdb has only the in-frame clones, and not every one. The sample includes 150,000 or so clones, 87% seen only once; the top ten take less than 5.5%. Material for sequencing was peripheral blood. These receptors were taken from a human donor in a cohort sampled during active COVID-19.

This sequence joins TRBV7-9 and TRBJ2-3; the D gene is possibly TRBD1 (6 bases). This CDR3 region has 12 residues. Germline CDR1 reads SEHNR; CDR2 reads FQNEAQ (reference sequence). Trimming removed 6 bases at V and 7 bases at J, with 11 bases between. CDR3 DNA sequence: TGTGCCAGCAGTTACACAGGGTATACGCAGTATTTT. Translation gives CASSYTGYTQYF.

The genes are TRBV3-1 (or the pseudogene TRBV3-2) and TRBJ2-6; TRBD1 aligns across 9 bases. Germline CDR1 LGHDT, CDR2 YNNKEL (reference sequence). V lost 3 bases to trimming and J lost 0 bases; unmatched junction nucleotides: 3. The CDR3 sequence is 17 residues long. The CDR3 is CASSHGTGNSGANVLTF. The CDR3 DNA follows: TGTGCCAGCAGCCATGGGACAGGGAACTCTGGGGCCAACGTCCTGACTTTC.

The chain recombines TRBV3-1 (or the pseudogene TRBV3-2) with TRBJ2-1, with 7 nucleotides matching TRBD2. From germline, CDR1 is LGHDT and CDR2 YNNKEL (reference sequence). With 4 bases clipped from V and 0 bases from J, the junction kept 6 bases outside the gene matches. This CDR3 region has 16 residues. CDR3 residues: CASSRSAGSSYNEQFF. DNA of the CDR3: TGTGCCAGCAGCCGTTCAGCGGGGAGCTCCTACAATGAGCAGTTCTTC.

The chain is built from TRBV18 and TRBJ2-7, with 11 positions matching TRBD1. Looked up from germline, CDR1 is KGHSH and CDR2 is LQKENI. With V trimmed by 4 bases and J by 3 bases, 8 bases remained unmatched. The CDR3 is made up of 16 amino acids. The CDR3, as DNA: TGTGCCAGCTCACTTCGGACAGGGGGCACCCTCTACGAGCAGTACTTC. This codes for CASSLRTGGTLYEQYF.

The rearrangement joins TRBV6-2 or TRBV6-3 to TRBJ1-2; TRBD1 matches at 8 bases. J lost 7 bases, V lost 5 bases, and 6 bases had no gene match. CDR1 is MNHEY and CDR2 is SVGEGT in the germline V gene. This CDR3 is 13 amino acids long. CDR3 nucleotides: TGTGCCAGCAGTGAGACAGGGGAGGGTGGCTACACCTTC. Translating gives CASSETGEGGYTF.

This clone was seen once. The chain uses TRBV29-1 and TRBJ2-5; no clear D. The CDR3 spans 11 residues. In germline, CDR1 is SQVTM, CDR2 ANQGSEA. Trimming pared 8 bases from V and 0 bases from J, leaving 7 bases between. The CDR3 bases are TGCAGCACTCAGGACCAAGAGACCCAGTACTTC. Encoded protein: CSTQDQETQYF.

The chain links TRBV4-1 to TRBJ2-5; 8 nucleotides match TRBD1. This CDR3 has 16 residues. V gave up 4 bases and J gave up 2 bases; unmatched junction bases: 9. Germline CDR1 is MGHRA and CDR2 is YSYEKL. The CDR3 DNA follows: TGCGCCAGCAGCCCACGATCCGGGACAGGACAAGAGACCCAGTACTTC. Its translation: CASSPRSGTGQETQYF.

CDR3 loop: CASSLGRGNTEAFF. The CDR3 DNA is TGTGCCAGCAGCTTGGGTCGCGGGAACACTGAAGCTTTCTTT. J is TRBJ1-1 and V is TRBV5-6; D is undetermined. CDR3 length: 14 residues. Trimming stripped 0 bases from V and 1 base from J, with 7 bases between. From germline, CDR1 is SGHDT and CDR2 YYEEEE.

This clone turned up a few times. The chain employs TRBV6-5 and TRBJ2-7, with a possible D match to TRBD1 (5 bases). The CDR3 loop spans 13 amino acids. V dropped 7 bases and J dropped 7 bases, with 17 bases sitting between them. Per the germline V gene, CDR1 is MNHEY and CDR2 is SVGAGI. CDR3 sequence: CASTELDSGEQYF. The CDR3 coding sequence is TGTGCCAGCACCGAGTTAGACAGTGGGGAGCAGTACTTC.

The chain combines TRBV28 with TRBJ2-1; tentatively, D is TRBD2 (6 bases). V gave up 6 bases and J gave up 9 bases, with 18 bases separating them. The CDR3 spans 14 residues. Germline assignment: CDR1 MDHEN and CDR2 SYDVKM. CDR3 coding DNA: TGTGCCAGCAGCCCCGGGACTTTCAGCCCTGAGCAGTTCTTC. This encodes CASSPGTFSPEQFF. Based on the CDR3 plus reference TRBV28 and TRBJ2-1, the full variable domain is DVKVTQSSRYLVKRTGEKVFLECVQDMDHENMFWYRQDPGLGLRLIYFSYDVKMKEKGDIPEGYSVSREKKERFSLILESASTNQTSMYLCASSPGTFSPEQFFGPGTRLTVL.

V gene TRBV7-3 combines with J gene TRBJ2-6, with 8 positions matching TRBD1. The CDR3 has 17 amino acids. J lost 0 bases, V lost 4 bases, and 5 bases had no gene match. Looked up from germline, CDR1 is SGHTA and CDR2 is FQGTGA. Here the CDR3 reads CASSSTGAGSGANVLTF. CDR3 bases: TGTGCCAGCAGCTCGACAGGGGCCGGCTCTGGGGCCAACGTCCTGACTTTC.